This T cell receptor (beta chain) came from a study of blood T cells in healthy people across ages. In its sample, this clonotype was seen many times. Together with a sample-barcoded 5' primer, a J-beta primer mix was included in a second PCR lasting roughly 7 to 11 cycles. All cDNA molecules were each tagged by a template-switch adaptor with 12 random nucleotides. TCRdb reanalysed the 5' RACE reads using MiXCR and keeps one entry per CDR3 protein. The profile covers approximately 810,000 distinct CDR3 sequences, with less than 35% appearing a single time and roughly 17% taken by the ten largest. Sequencing input: blood. This clonotype originated in a woman of 80 years or more in good health.

CDR3 bases: TGTGCCAGCAGCCCCCGGGGAGAAAAACTGTTTTTT. Encoded protein: CASSPRGEKLFF. The gene calls are TRBV9 and TRBJ1-4; D gene uncertain. Germline V gene data show CDR1 as SGDLS and CDR2 as YYNGEE. Trimming took off 4 bases at V and 8 bases at J, with 9 bases between the two ends. This CDR3 region has 12 residues.